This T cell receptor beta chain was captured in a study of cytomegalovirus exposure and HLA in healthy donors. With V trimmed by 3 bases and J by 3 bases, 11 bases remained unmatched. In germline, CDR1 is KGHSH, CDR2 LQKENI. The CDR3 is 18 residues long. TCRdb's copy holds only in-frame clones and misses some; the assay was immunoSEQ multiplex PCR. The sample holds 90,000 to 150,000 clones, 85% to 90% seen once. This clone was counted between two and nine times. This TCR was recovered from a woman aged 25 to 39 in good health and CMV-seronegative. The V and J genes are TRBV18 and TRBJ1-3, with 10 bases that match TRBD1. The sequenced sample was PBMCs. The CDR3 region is CASSPRVGTGAIGNTIYF. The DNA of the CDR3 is TGTGCCAGCTCACCGCGAGTGGGGACAGGGGCAATTGGAAACACCATATATTTT.